These 18 T cell receptor beta chains originate from one sample sequenced in a study of blood T cells in healthy people across ages. The use of a sample-barcoded 5' primer and a J-beta primer mix characterized a second PCR of about 7 to 12 cycles. TCRdb reanalysed the 5' RACE reads using MiXCR and keeps one entry per CDR3 protein. The data hold 650,000 to 1,000,000 distinct CDR3 sequences, with under 40% observed a single time. Sequencing was performed on blood. The receptor source for this set is a man between 18 and 35 years old in good health.

In the case of this clonotype: Just one base apart from a much larger clone, this may be a read error. J is TRBJ2-6 and V is TRBV4-1; possibly TRBD1 for D (5 bases). CDR1 is MGHRA and CDR2 is YSYEKL in the germline V gene. The CDR3 runs to 18 residues. The DNA of the CDR3 is TGCGCCAGCAACCAAAGGACATCCGAATCCTCTGGGGCCAACGTCCTGACTTTC. This sequence encodes CASNQRTSESSGANVLTF.

This clonotype occurred many times. The V gene is TRBV20-1, the J gene TRBJ1-2; TRBD1 agrees at 7 bases. Trimming at V came to 6 bases and at J to 3 bases, leaving 16 bases not matched to a gene. Germline CDR1 DFQATT, CDR2 SNEGSKA (reference sequence). The CDR3 sequence is 16 residues long. CDR3 region: CSALPSQGFGDYGYTF. The DNA for the CDR3 is TGCAGTGCGCTTCCCTCACAGGGGTTTGGTGACTATGGCTACACCTTC.

This clonotype occurred a few times. V usage is TRBV9 and J usage is TRBJ1-6; 8 positions match TRBD1. Trimming removed 3 bases from V and 3 bases from J; junction bases left unmatched: 8. Germline V gene lookup returns CDR1 SGDLS and CDR2 YYNGEE. The CDR3 contains 17 residues. The CDR3 DNA reads TGTGCCAGCAGCGCTCCAAGGACAGGGCGCTATAATTCACCCCTCCACTTT. Residues: CASSAPRTGRYNSPLHF.

V and J are TRBV12-3 or TRBV12-4 and TRBJ2-2; 11 bases map to TRBD2. Unmatched junction bases numbered 8, after V lost 6 bases and J lost 5 bases. The CDR3 has 16 amino acids. The CDR3 region is CASRVAGGPVTGELFF. The CDR3, as DNA: TGTGCCAGCAGGGTAGCGGGGGGGCCTGTTACCGGGGAGCTGTTTTTT.

The rearrangement uses TRBV12-3 or TRBV12-4 and TRBJ2-3; D unresolved. Trimming left V 5 bases short and J 15 bases short, with 30 bases between. The CDR3 is 16 residues long. The CDR3 DNA reads TGTGCCAGCAGTCCCGATATCAGCCCTAGAGCAGATATGGAATATTTT. It specifies CASSPDISPRADMEYF.

This clonotype appeared a few times. The chain has TRBV2 and TRBJ2-2, with D maybe TRBD1 (5 bases). Germline CDR1 reads SNHLY; CDR2 reads FYNNEI. The CDR3 loop spans 14 amino acids. Trimming pared 6 bases from V and 4 bases from J, leaving 12 bases between. The CDR3 DNA sequence: TGTGCCAGCAGAAAGACAGTTTCCACCGGGGAGCTGTTTTTT. Encoded protein: CASRKTVSTGELFF.

In its sample, this clonotype was seen many times. This chain joins TRBV7-2 and TRBJ1-5; D not resolved. The germline CDR1 and CDR2 sequences are SGHTA and FQGNSA. The CDR3 consists of 15 residues. V lost 4 bases and J lost 4, with 14 bases in between. CDR3 coding DNA: TGTGCCAGCAGCTCCGGTGACGGGATGAATCAGCCCCAGCATTTT. Encoded protein: CASSSGDGMNQPQHF.

The V and J genes are TRBV7-9 and TRBJ1-1; TRBD1 might be the D (5 bases). CDR3 length: 17 residues. CDR1 is SEHNR, CDR2 FQNEAQ, per germline (reference sequence). Trimming removed 0 bases at V and 6 bases at J, with 20 bases between. The CDR3 is CASSLALSGGKDAEAFF. In DNA, the CDR3 is TGTGCCAGCAGCTTAGCGCTCTCGGGGGGTAAAGACGCTGAAGCTTTCTTT.

The genes are TRBV7-3 and TRBJ2-1; 8 bases line up with TRBD2. Looked up from germline, CDR1 is SGHTA and CDR2 is FQGTGA. The CDR3 has 15 residues. The V and J ends lost 2 bases and 7 bases, in that order; junction bases with no gene match: 7. CDR3 in amino acids: CASSLGGGGINEQFF. Here the CDR3 DNA reads TGTGCCAGCAGCTTAGGTGGCGGGGGGATAAATGAGCAGTTCTTC.

The V gene is TRBV6-5, the J gene TRBJ2-2; TRBD1 aligns across 9 bases. The V gene's germline CDR1 is MNHEY and CDR2 SVGAGI. The CDR3 has 17 residues. Unmatched junction bases numbered 13, after V lost 7 bases and J lost 4 bases. CDR3 DNA sequence: TGTGCCAGCACTCACTTTATCAGGACAGGGGTCACCGGGGAGCTGTTTTTT. Its protein is CASTHFIRTGVTGELFF.

As concerns this clonotype: One end of the junction varies from germline; a read error may be responsible. V is TRBV12-3 or TRBV12-4 and J is TRBJ1-5; D gene uncertain. The CDR3 spans 14 residues. DNA for the CDR3: TGTGCCAGCAGTTTTTCCCCCGCCGGGCAGCCCCGGCATTTT. Its protein product is CASSFSPAGQPRHF.

The chain carries TRBV7-8 and TRBJ1-1; D uncertain. CDR3 length equals 14 residues. V lost 4 bases and J 1 base, leaving 10 bases between the germline ends. The germline CDR1 and CDR2 sequences are SGHVS and FQNEAQ. The CDR3 is CASSSARENTEAFF. The CDR3 DNA is TGTGCCAGCAGCTCGGCGAGGGAGAACACTGAAGCTTTCTTT.

This clonotype was counted a few times. The rearrangement joins TRBV7-2 to TRBJ2-3, with 14 bases lining up with TRBD2. The germline gives CDR1 SGHTA, CDR2 FQGNSA. Unmatched junction bases numbered 6, after V lost 2 bases and J lost 5 bases. The CDR3 contains 17 residues. The CDR3 nucleotides read TGTGCCAGCAGCTTAAGACTAGCGGGGGGGCAGGAAGATACGCAGTATTTT. Amino acid sequence: CASSLRLAGGQEDTQYF.

V usage is TRBV11-2 and J usage is TRBJ2-3, with TRBD1 identical over 12 bases. Looked up from germline, CDR1 is SGHAT and CDR2 is FQNNGV. J gave up 6 bases and V 2 bases, and 6 bases lay outside the gene matches. This CDR3 contains 16 residues. The CDR3 loop is CASSLTGTGGVDTQYF. CDR3 nucleotide sequence: TGTGCCAGCAGCTTAACCGGGACAGGGGGCGTGGATACGCAGTATTTT.

About this clonotype: Germline is not matched at one junction end, which may reflect a read error. The gene calls are TRBV12-3 or TRBV12-4 and TRBJ2-3; 10 bases match TRBD1. The CDR3 length is 15 residues. The CDR3 protein is CASRMTGGSSDAQYF. CDR3 nucleotides: TGTGCCAGCAGGATGACAGGGGGCAGCTCAGATGCGCAGTATTTT.

In its sample, this clonotype was seen a few times. This chain uses TRBV12-3 or TRBV12-4 with TRBJ1-2; 7 bases agree with TRBD1. J gave up 5 bases and V 6 bases, and 9 bases lay outside the gene matches. The CDR3 spans 14 residues. The DNA of the CDR3 is TGTGCCAGCAGGAAGACAGGGATCGAATATGGCTACACCTTC. This sequence encodes CASRKTGIEYGYTF.

This clonotype was counted at least ten times. This chain uses TRBV20-1 with TRBJ2-7; 7 positions match TRBD1. The CDR3 runs 12 residues. Germline V gene sequence: CDR1 DFQATT, CDR2 SNEGSKA (reference sequence). V lost 3 bases to trimming and J lost 3 bases; unmatched junction nucleotides: 2. CDR3: CSASPGGYEQYF. CDR3 nucleotides: TGCAGTGCTAGTCCAGGGGGCTACGAGCAGTACTTC.

The rearrangement uses TRBV7-2 and TRBJ2-5; 7 positions agree with TRBD2. The length of the CDR3 is 16 residues. Germline V lookup: CDR1 SGHTA, CDR2 FQGNSA. The V segment lost 5 bases and the J segment 5 bases; nucleotides outside the gene matches: 14. The DNA of the CDR3 is TGTGCCAGCAGCCCATCGGGACTACCGGCGGTTGAGACCCAGTACTTC. Translated: CASSPSGLPAVETQYF.